A single sample gave rise to the 26 T cell receptor beta chains below, sequenced in a study of CD8 T cells in Susac syndrome. RNA amounts of roughly 0.5 to 1 ug underwent reverse transcription with random hexamers. TCRdb ran MiXCR on the immunoSEQ multiplex PCR reads and lists one entry per CDR3 protein. The data contain 95,000 to 150,000 distinct CDR3 sequences, roughly 94% of them seen just once; the ten biggest clones take up 0.25% to 0.3%. Sequencing used CD8+ T cells from PBMCs. These receptors originate from a human donor with Susac syndrome.

This chain links TRBV29-1 with TRBJ2-5; TRBD2 aligns across 7 bases. With V trimmed by 3 bases and J by 5 bases, 12 bases remained unmatched. This CDR3 comprises 15 residues. Germline V gene sequence: CDR1 SQVTM, CDR2 ANQGSEA. Here the CDR3 DNA reads TGCAGCGTTGAGAAGACGTTCGGGGGGATGGAGACCCAGTACTTC. It codes for CSVEKTFGGMETQYF.

The J gene is TRBJ2-4, the V gene TRBV29-1, with a weak D call TRBD1 (5 bases). The germline V gene has CDR1 SQVTM and CDR2 ANQGSEA. The CDR3 runs 14 residues. The V gene lost 6 bases and the J gene lost 0 bases, with 12 bases spanning the gap. The CDR3 DNA sequence: TGCAGCGTGACAGCTGACATAGCCAAAAACATTCAGTACTTC. Residues: CSVTADIAKNIQYF.

The V and J genes are TRBV9 and TRBJ2-7; possible D gene TRBD1, 6 bases. CDR3 length: 15 residues. CDR1 and CDR2 from the germline V gene are SGDLS and YYNGEE. V lost 2 bases to trimming and J lost 0 bases, with 12 bases between them. The CDR3 here is CASSVSGAFSYEQYF. CDR3 nucleotides: TGTGCCAGCAGCGTTTCAGGGGCCTTCTCCTACGAGCAGTACTTC.

This chain joins TRBV27 and TRBJ2-5; 8 bases fit TRBD2. Germline-derived CDR1 and CDR2 are MNHEY and SMNVEV (reference sequence). V shed 6 bases and J 0 bases; nucleotides not matched to a gene: 6. The CDR3 totals 15 residues. The CDR3 loop is CASSETSEYQETQYF. The DNA for the CDR3 is TGTGCCAGCAGCGAGACTAGCGAGTACCAAGAGACCCAGTACTTC.

V and J are TRBV2 and TRBJ1-6, with TRBD1 matching over 7 bases. The CDR3 length is 13 residues. Trimming removed 7 bases from V and 11 bases from J; junction bases left unmatched: 8. Germline CDR1 reads SNHLY; CDR2 reads FYNNEI. This CDR3 is CASIQGTVPPLHF. CDR3 nucleotides: TGTGCCAGCATCCAGGGGACAGTCCCACCCCTCCACTTT.

The V call is TRBV7-9, the J call TRBJ2-1; no definite D call. V was clipped by 1 base and J by 4 bases, with 5 bases between them. This CDR3 spans 13 amino acids. The germline CDR1 and CDR2 sequences are SEHNR and FQNEAQ (reference sequence). The CDR3 spells CASSLVRYNEQFF. DNA of the CDR3: TGTGCCAGCAGCTTAGTTCGGTACAATGAGCAGTTCTTC. Full variable domain (remainder filled in from reference TRBV7-9 and TRBJ2-1): DTGVSQNPRHKITKRGQNVTFRCDPISEHNRLYWYRQTLGQGPEFLTYFQNEAQLEKSRLLSDRFSAERPKGSFSTLEIQRTEQGDSAMYLCASSLVRYNEQFFGPGTRLTVL.

This sequence joins TRBV4-2 and TRBJ2-1, with D unclear. The CDR3 runs to 14 residues. V gave up 4 bases and J gave up 9 bases, with 16 bases separating them. Germline CDR1 reads LGHNA; CDR2 reads YNFKEQ. CDR3 sequence reads: CASSRRVRWGEQFF. In nucleotides, the CDR3 is TGTGCCAGCAGCCGCCGGGTTCGATGGGGTGAGCAGTTCTTC.

V is TRBV29-1 and J is TRBJ1-2; the match to TRBD1 covers 9 bases. Germline loops: CDR1 SQVTM, CDR2 ANQGSEA. With V trimmed by 7 bases and J by 13 bases, 16 bases remained unmatched. This CDR3 is built from 13 residues. The CDR3 is CSADGTGNGACTF. In DNA form, the CDR3 reads TGCAGCGCCGACGGGACAGGGAATGGCGCCTGCACCTTC.

The chain combines TRBV12-3 or TRBV12-4 with TRBJ2-7; D assignment may be TRBD1 or TRBD2 (5 bases each). V lost 6 bases, J lost 6 bases, and 18 bases lay in between. The CDR3 consists of 14 residues. The CDR3 spells CASSGPGTGSEQYF. CDR3 nucleotides: TGTGCCAGCAGCGGACCCGGGACGGGCTCCGAGCAGTACTTC.

This clonotype was found a few times. The chain couples TRBV5-6 to TRBJ2-5; D is possibly TRBD1 or TRBD2 (6 bases each). Trimming left V 4 bases short and J 2 bases short, with 12 bases between. Germline V CDR1 and CDR2: SGHDT, YYEEEE. This CDR3 has 14 amino acids. The CDR3 DNA is TGTGCCAGCAGCGGCGGGACACCACAAGAGACCCAGTACTTC. It encodes CASSGGTPQETQYF.

The rearrangement joins TRBV13 to TRBJ1-1; D remains ambiguous. CDR1 is PRHDT, CDR2 FYEKMQ, per germline (reference sequence). V was pared by 5 bases and J by 5 bases, with 12 bases between. The CDR3 is 13 residues long. DNA of the CDR3: TGTGCCAGCAGCCCCCAAGCGGGAACTGAAGCTTTCTTT. Translating gives CASSPQAGTEAFF.

This rearrangement joins TRBV20-1 to TRBJ2-1; 13 nucleotides agree with TRBD2. The CDR3 runs 18 residues. Germline CDR1 and CDR2: DFQATT and SNEGSKA (reference sequence). V dropped 6 bases and J dropped 0; count of bases not matched to a gene: 11. CDR3 region: CSAHGLAGDIYSYNEQFF. CDR3 in DNA: TGCAGTGCCCACGGACTAGCGGGGGACATATACTCCTACAATGAGCAGTTCTTC.

The gene calls are TRBV29-1 and TRBJ1-1; TRBD1 matches 7 bases. CDR3 length: 11 residues. Per germline, CDR1 SQVTM and CDR2 ANQGSEA. V was pared by 5 bases and J by 10 bases, with 7 bases of the junction left unmatched. CDR3 sequence (DNA): TGCAGCGTTCCCCGGGCAGGGGGAGCTTTCTTT. Protein sequence: CSVPRAGGAFF.

The chain uses TRBV6-5 and TRBJ1-1; a weak D match, TRBD1 (5 bases). The germline gives CDR1 MNHEY, CDR2 SVGAGI. CDR3 length equals 12 residues. The germline V and J ends were trimmed by 6 bases and 5 bases, with 10 bases remaining between them. CDR3 protein: CASSQGSTEAFF. The CDR3 DNA follows: TGTGCCAGCAGCCAGGGATCAACTGAAGCTTTCTTT.

V is TRBV3-1 and J is TRBJ2-1; no clear D gene. The V gene lost 5 bases and the J gene lost 5 bases, with 4 bases spanning the gap. Germline CDR1 reads LGHDT; CDR2 reads YNNKEL (reference sequence). This CDR3 spans 11 amino acids. This CDR3 reads CASSYNNEQFF. The CDR3 DNA reads TGTGCCAGCAGCTACAACAATGAGCAGTTCTTC.

The gene calls are TRBV7-9 and TRBJ1-1; D is undetermined. V was pared by 5 bases and J by 1 base, with 14 bases between. This CDR3 is built from 15 residues. Germline assignment: CDR1 SEHNR and CDR2 FQNEAQ (reference sequence). For the CDR3, the DNA is TGTGCCAGCAGCCCGCGGACCGAGTGGAACACTGAAGCTTTCTTT. Its protein product is CASSPRTEWNTEAFF. Complete variable domain (other parts from reference TRBV7-9 and TRBJ1-1): DTGVSQNPRHKITKRGQNVTFRCDPISEHNRLYWYRQTLGQGPEFLTYFQNEAQLEKSRLLSDRFSAERPKGSFSTLEIQRTEQGDSAMYLCASSPRTEWNTEAFFGQGTRLTVV.

This chain connects TRBV12-3 or TRBV12-4 to TRBJ1-4; the D is unclear. This CDR3 region has 12 residues. V gave up 10 bases and J gave up 5 bases, with 11 bases separating them. The CDR3 DNA reads as TGTGCCACCACCGGTGGGAATGAAAAACTGTTTTTT. Amino acid sequence: CATTGGNEKLFF.

The chain joins TRBV15 to TRBJ2-6, with no clear D. V gave up 0 bases and J gave up 0 bases, with 9 bases separating them. Germline V gene sequence: CDR1 LNHNV, CDR2 YYDKDF (reference sequence). This CDR3 has 17 amino acids. CDR3 loop: CATSREVKLSGANVLTF. The CDR3 nucleotides read TGTGCCACCAGCAGAGAGGTGAAGCTCTCTGGGGCCAACGTCCTGACTTTC.

The chain uses TRBV14 and TRBJ1-2; TRBD1 might be the D (5 bases). CDR3 size: 13 residues. V dropped 7 bases and J dropped 4 bases, with 13 bases sitting between them. Germline CDR1 SGHDN, CDR2 FVKESK. The CDR3 sequence is CASTPGRTYGYTF. The DNA for the CDR3 is TGTGCCAGCACCCCGGGACGGACCTATGGCTACACCTTC.

This clonotype was detected only once. The V and J genes are TRBV5-6 and TRBJ1-4; D is unresolved. The V gene's germline CDR1 is SGHDT and CDR2 YYEEEE. This CDR3 is built from 13 residues. Trimming removed 0 bases from V and 13 bases from J, with 13 bases in between. The chain's CDR3 is CASSLAREVGLFF. The CDR3 coding sequence is TGTGCCAGCAGCTTGGCAAGGGAAGTTGGACTGTTTTTT.

The chain employs TRBV2 and TRBJ2-7, with TRBD1 as a possible D gene (6 bases). CDR1 SNHLY and CDR2 FYNNEI come from the germline V gene. V was shortened by 7 bases and J by 2 bases, with 15 bases between the two germline ends. This CDR3 is built from 14 residues. CDR3 sequence (DNA): TGTGCCAGCACCCGCCGGGACACAACCTACGAGCAGTACTTC. It yields the protein CASTRRDTTYEQYF.

The chain joins TRBV12-3 or TRBV12-4 to TRBJ1-2, with D perhaps matching TRBD1 (6 bases). The CDR3 consists of 16 residues. Trimming shortened V by 5 bases and J by 2 bases, and 18 bases separated the two germline ends. CDR3 loop: CASSDSDRTYNYGYTF. CDR3 sequence (DNA): TGTGCCAGCAGTGATTCAGACAGGACTTACAACTATGGCTACACCTTC.

This chain uses TRBV29-1 with TRBJ2-2; D gene ambiguous. Trimming stripped 5 bases from V and 7 bases from J, with 11 bases between. The CDR3 has 12 amino acids. CDR1 and CDR2 (germline): SQVTM, ANQGSEA. CDR3 DNA: TGCAGCGTTTTAGGGCGAATCGGGGAGCTGTTTTTT. Its protein product is CSVLGRIGELFF.

The chain links TRBV11-2 to TRBJ2-7, with 8 bases aligning to TRBD1. Germline V gene data show CDR1 as SGHAT and CDR2 as FQNNGV. The CDR3 length is 14 residues. Unmatched junction bases numbered 8, after V lost 8 bases and J lost 2 bases. CDR3 sequence reads: CASESGGVPYEQYF. The DNA for the CDR3 is TGTGCCAGCGAGTCAGGGGGCGTCCCCTACGAGCAGTACTTC.

The V gene is TRBV20-1, the J gene TRBJ2-7, with 7 bases aligning to TRBD1. This CDR3 contains 12 residues. Germline loops: CDR1 DFQATT, CDR2 SNEGSKA (reference sequence). The J segment lost 4 bases and the V segment lost 5 bases, leaving 5 bases of the junction unmatched. DNA of the CDR3: TGCAGTGCTGTGGACAGGAGTTACGAGCAGTACTTC. Translation gives CSAVDRSYEQYF.

The chain employs TRBV6-5 and TRBJ1-4; the D is unclear. The CDR3 is made up of 14 amino acids. V lost 6 bases and J 4 bases, leaving 12 bases between the germline ends. Germline V lookup: CDR1 MNHEY, CDR2 SVGAGI. Here the CDR3 DNA reads TGTGCCAGCAGAAGGGCAGGAGTTAATGAAAAACTGTTTTTT. Residues: CASRRAGVNEKLFF.